This record looks at one TCR beta chain sequence and its context. The CDR3 runs 14 residues. V shed 4 bases and J shed 5 bases, with 14 bases lying between them. Germline values: CDR1 SNHLY, CDR2 FYNNEI. 5'RACE primed at constant segments yielded TCR alpha and TCR beta cDNA libraries bearing sample barcodes and UMIs. TCRdb reprocessed the 5' RACE reads via MiXCR and lists one record per CDR3 protein. The repertoire holds roughly 370,000 distinct CDR3 sequences, with approximately 15% as singletons. The sample is drawn from a study of T-cell memory formation after mild COVID-19. Specimen: PBMCs or a T cell subset sorted from them (not recorded which). The sequence was obtained from a man aged 18 to 29 who had mild COVID-19 (a few samples of this study predate the infection). Cell type and time point are not known. The chain uses TRBV2 and TRBJ2-5; D remains ambiguous. CDR3 sequence (DNA): TGTGCCAGCAGTGCCCAAAGCTTTGGGGAGACCCAGTACTTC. Protein: CASSAQSFGETQYF.